This is a list of T cell receptor beta chains from one sample in a study of T cell repertoires in cytomegalovirus infection. TCRdb ran MiXCR on the reads and lists one entry per CDR3 protein. The repertoire holds approximately 320,000 distinct CDR3 sequences, with over 7.5% as singletons. Sequencing input: PBMCs. These receptor sequences come from a human donor in good health (CMV status not recorded). Some clones in this sample may be carry-over from other donors' samples. Each CDR3 is given with its conserved first and last residue. D genes are given only for firm matches. Some rows have no size entry. The others give once, few or many, or a class for an expanded clone.

d_call j_call v_call clone_size cdr3_nt cdr3_aa
. TRBJ2-3 TRBV24-1 . TGTGCCACCAGTGTCAGCACAGATACGCAGTATTTT CATSVSTDTQYF
. TRBJ2-1 TRBV7-3 once TGTGCCAGCAGCCCGGGACCCCCCGGGCGCGGCATTGAGCAGTTCTTC CASSPGPPGRGIEQFF
TRBD2 TRBJ2-7 TRBV6-6 . TGTGTCACTTCACCCTTGCGGGAGCAGGGAGAGCAGTACTTC CVTSPLREQGEQYF
. TRBJ2-7 TRBV6-5 few TGTGCCAGCAGTTACTCGGCGGGCGAGCAGTACTTC CASSYSAGEQYF
TRBD1 TRBJ1-5 TRBV20-1 few TGCAGTGCTGGGGACAGGGGTGGCAATCAGCCCCAGCATTTT CSAGDRGGNQPQHF
. TRBJ1-5 TRBV6-2/TRBV6-3 . TGTGCCAGCAGCCGCGTTTGGCAGCCCCAGCATTTT CASSRVWQPQHF
. TRBJ2-1 TRBV4-1 few TGCGCCAGCAGCCCTTCCACAGGGAACAATGAGCAGTTCTTC CASSPSTGNNEQFF
. TRBJ1-2 TRBV7-2 many TGTGCCAGCAGCTTAGCGGTGCAAGCCAGCGTAAACTATGGCTACACCTTC CASSLAVQASVNYGYTF
. TRBJ2-1 TRBV4-2 . TGTGCCAGCAGCCAAGAGCGGACGGGGCGACTCAATGAGCAGTTCTTC CASSQERTGRLNEQFF
TRBD1 TRBJ1-4 TRBV7-6 few TGTGCCAGCAGCGCAGGACAGGGGGGGAATGAAAAACTGTTTTTT CASSAGQGGNEKLFF
. TRBJ2-3 TRBV7-2 . TGTGCCAGCAGCCTGTACTCAGATACGCAGTATTTT CASSLYSDTQYF
. TRBJ1-2 TRBV12-3/TRBV12-4 . TGTGCCAGCAGACCCTCCGGGGATGGCTACACCTTC CASRPSGDGYTF
. TRBJ2-3 TRBV7-9 few TGTGCCAGCGTCTCCCGGGCCTCGGAGACAGATACGCAGTATTTT CASVSRASETDTQYF
. TRBJ1-1 TRBV6-2/TRBV6-3 few TGTGCCAGCAGTTCCATAAACAGTGACCGAACTGAAGCTTTCTTT CASSSINSDRTEAFF
. TRBJ1-2 TRBV12-3/TRBV12-4 few TGTGCCAGCAGTCCCGGAGGGGGGACTGGCTACACCTTC CASSPGGGTGYTF
. TRBJ2-7 TRBV7-2 many TGTGCCAGCAGCTTAGCGGTGGGGGGGCCGATCGAGCAGTACTTC CASSLAVGGPIEQYF
TRBD1 TRBJ2-1 TRBV12-3/TRBV12-4 few TGTGCCAGCTTCCGTACAGGGGGCTGGTCCAATGAGCAGTTCTTC CASFRTGGWSNEQFF
TRBD2 TRBJ2-1 TRBV7-2 many TGTGCCAGCAGGACTAGCGGGGGATACAATGAGCAGTTCTTC CASRTSGGYNEQFF
TRBD2 TRBJ2-3 TRBV4-1 . TGTGCCAGCAGCCAAGACTGGGGTGGGGGGGTGTATACGCAGTATTTT CASSQDWGGGVYTQYF
. TRBJ2-1 TRBV29-1 . TGCAGCGTTGAAGGGGGGGCCAGCTCCTACAATGAGCAGTTCTTC CSVEGGASSYNEQFF
. TRBJ1-5 TRBV10-3 few TGTGCCATCAGCAACCGGGGAGATCAGCCCCAGCATTTT CAISNRGDQPQHF
TRBD1 TRBJ2-1 TRBV24-1 . TGTGCCACCAGTGACAGGGGGTATGCCTACAATGAGCAGTTCTTC CATSDRGYAYNEQFF
. TRBJ1-4 TRBV7-6 many TGTGCCAGCAGCGCTATATTGGACTCAAATAATGAAAAACTGTTTTTT CASSAILDSNNEKLFF
. TRBJ1-5 TRBV7-2 many TGTGCCAGCAGCCCCAGAAGGGGGTCGGGTCAGCCCCAGCATTTT CASSPRRGSGQPQHF
. TRBJ1-2 TRBV7-9 many TGTGCCAGCAGCCCCTCCTATGGCTACACCTTC CASSPSYGYTF
TRBD2 TRBJ2-3 TRBV4-2 . TGTGCCAGCAGCCAAACTAGCGGGAAGGGAGATACGCAGTATTTT CASSQTSGKGDTQYF
. TRBJ1-1 TRBV2 . TGTGCCAGCAGTCCCGAGACCGGGAACACTGAAGCTTTCTTT CASSPETGNTEAFF
TRBD2 TRBJ2-3 TRBV7-2 . TGTGCCAGCAGCTTGCTGAGCGGGAGGTTCACAGATACGCAGTATTTT CASSLLSGRFTDTQYF
. TRBJ2-4 TRBV20-1 few TGCAGTGCTAGTTGGCGGGGGCAATTCATTCAGTACTTC CSASWRGQFIQYF
. TRBJ2-1 TRBV19 few TGTGCCAGTAGTAGGCGGGACTATGAGCAGTTCTTC CASSRRDYEQFF
. TRBJ1-2 TRBV7-9 many TGTGCCAGCAGCTTAGTCCCCCAGGGCCTTTTCTATGGCTACACCTTC CASSLVPQGLFYGYTF
TRBD1 TRBJ2-3 TRBV30 . TGTGCCTGGAGTCGACAGGGGGGCACAGATACGCAGTATTTT CAWSRQGGTDTQYF
TRBD1 TRBJ1-1 TRBV2 many TGTGCCAGCAGTTCCGAATCAGGGGGCAGGACTGAAGCTTTCTTT CASSSESGGRTEAFF
. TRBJ1-3 TRBV7-2 many TGTGCCAGCAGCCCGGAGCCAGGTTCGGGAAACACCATATATTTT CASSPEPGSGNTIYF
. TRBJ2-7 TRBV2 few TGTGCCAGCAGTACCACTAGAAATAACTACGAGCAGTACTTC CASSTTRNNYEQYF
TRBD1 TRBJ2-3 TRBV5-6 few TGTGCCAGCAGCTATGGGACAGCTCCAGATACGCAGTATTTT CASSYGTAPDTQYF
. TRBJ2-1 TRBV6-2/TRBV6-3 many TGTGCCAGCAGTTACTCTAGCGAGCCATCTCCTTACAATGAGCAGTTCTTC CASSYSSEPSPYNEQFF
. TRBJ2-1 TRBV10-3 few TGTGCCACCTTATGGGCCCTGGAAGTCAATGAGCAGTTCTTC CATLWALEVNEQFF
. TRBJ1-1 TRBV12-3/TRBV12-4 few TGTGCCAGCAGTTTAAACCCCAGGTTAGGGACTGAAGCTTTCTTT CASSLNPRLGTEAFF
. TRBJ2-2 TRBV7-8 many TGTGCCACTAAATGGGGGCGGGAAGAAACCGGGGAGCTGTTTTTT CATKWGREETGELFF